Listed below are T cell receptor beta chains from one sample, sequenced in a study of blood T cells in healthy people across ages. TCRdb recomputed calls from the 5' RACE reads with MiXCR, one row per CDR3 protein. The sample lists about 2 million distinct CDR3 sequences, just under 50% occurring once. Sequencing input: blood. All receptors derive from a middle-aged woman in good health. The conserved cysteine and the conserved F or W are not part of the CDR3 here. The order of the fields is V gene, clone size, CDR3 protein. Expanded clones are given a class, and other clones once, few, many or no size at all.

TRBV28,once,ASSLWQQGAYEQY
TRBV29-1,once,SGEATSPDTQY
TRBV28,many,ASSFPGLAKNIQY
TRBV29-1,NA,SFTKTGGVWTEAF
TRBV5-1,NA,ASSPGPSNKQF
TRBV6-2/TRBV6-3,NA,ASSYTPKAAVQAAYEQY
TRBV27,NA,ASSLSTLRPRGTKINNEQF
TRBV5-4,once,ASSSDLGVNRGEQF
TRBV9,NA,ASSVVKDLGSGYT
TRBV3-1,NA,ASSQDFLAGGEQETQY
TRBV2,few,ASSEARGPYNEQF
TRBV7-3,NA,ASSLGLIGGNEQF
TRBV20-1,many,SLAGGPLEYNEQF
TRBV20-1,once,SANRLAGFGLGTDTRY
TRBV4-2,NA,ASSQDPSGGVMETQY
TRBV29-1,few,SVCTGQRVNEQF
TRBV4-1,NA,ASSLQVLYEQY
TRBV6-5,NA,ASSYGGGATDTQY
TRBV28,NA,ASHSGNQETQY
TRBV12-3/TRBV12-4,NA,ASSLSGVEQPQH
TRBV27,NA,ASSWTGGPQETQY
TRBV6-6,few,ASSYGGTANSPLH
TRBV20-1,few,SATGQGASDTQY
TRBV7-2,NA,ASSHRTGDYGYT
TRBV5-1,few,ASSAIPDEGNEQF